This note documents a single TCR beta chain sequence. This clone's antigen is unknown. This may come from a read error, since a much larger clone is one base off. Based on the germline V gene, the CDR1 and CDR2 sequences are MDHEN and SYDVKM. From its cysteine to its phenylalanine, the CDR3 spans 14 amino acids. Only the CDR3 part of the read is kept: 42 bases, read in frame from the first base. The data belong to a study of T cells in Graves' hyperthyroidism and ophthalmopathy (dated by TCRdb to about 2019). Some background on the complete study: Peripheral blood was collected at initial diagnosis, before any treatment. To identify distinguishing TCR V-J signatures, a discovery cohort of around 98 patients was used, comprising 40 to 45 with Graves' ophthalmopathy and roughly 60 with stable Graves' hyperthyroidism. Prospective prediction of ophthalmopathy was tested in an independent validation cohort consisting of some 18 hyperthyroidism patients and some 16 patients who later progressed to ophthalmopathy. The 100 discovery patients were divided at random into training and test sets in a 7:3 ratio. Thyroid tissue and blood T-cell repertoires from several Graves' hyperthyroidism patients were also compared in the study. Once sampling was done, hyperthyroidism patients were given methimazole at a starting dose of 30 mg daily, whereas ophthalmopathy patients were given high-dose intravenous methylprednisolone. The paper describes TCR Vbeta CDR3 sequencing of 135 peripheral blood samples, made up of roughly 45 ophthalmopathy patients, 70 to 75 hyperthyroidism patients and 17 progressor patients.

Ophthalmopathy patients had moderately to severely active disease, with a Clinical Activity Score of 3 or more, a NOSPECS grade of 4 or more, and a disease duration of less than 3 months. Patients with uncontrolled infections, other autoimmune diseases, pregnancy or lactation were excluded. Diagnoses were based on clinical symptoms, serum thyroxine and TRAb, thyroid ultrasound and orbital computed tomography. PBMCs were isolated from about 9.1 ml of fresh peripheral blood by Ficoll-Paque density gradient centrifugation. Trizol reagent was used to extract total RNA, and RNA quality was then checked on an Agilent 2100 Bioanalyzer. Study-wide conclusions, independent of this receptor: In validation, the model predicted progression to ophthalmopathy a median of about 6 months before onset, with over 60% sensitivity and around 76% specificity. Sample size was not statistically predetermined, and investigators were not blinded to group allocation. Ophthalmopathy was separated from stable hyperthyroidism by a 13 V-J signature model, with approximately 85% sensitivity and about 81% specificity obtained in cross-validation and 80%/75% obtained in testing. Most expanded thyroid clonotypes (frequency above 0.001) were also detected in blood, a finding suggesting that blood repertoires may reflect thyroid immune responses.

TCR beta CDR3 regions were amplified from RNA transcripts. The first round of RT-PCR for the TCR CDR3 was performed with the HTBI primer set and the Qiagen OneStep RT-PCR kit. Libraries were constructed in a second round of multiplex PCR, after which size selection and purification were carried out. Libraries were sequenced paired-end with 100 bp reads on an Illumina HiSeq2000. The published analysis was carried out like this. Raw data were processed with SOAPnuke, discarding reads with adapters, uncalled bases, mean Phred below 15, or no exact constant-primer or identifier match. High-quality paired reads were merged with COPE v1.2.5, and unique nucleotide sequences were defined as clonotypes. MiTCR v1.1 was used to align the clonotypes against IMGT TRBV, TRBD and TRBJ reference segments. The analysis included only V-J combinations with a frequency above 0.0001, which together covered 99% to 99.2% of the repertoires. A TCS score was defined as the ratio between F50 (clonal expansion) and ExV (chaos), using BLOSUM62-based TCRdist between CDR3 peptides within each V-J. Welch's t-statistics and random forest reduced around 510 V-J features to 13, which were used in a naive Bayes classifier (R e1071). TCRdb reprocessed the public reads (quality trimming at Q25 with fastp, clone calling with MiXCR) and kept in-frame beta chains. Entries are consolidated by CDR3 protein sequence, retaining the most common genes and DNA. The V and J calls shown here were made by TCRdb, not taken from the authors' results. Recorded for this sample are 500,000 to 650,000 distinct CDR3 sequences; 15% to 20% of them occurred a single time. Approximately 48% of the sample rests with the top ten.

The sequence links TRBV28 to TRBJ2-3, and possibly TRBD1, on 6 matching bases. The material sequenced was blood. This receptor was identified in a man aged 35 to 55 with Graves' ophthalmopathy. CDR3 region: CASSLGLLTGTQYF. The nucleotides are TGTGCCAGCAGTTTAGGGTTGTTGACAGGTACGCAGTATTTT.